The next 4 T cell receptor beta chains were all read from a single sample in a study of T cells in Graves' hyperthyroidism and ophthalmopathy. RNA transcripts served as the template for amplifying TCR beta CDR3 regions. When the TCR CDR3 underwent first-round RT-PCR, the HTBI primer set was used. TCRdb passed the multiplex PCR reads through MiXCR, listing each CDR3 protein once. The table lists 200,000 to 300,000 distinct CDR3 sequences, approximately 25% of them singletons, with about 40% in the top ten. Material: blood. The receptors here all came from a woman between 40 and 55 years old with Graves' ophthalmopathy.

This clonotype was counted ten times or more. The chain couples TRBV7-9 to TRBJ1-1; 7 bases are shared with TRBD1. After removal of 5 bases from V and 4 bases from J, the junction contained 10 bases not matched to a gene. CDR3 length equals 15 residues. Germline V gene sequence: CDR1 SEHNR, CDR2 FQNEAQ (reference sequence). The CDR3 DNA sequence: TGTGCCAGCAGCCCCACCCTTTCAGGGGGCACTGAAGCTTTCTTT. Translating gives CASSPTLSGGTEAFF.

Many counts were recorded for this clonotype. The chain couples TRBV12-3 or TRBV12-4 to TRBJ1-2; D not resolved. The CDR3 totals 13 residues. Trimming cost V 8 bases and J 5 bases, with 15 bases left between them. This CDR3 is CASGQSFWYGYTF. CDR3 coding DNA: TGTGCCAGCGGGCAGTCATTTTGGTATGGCTACACCTTC.

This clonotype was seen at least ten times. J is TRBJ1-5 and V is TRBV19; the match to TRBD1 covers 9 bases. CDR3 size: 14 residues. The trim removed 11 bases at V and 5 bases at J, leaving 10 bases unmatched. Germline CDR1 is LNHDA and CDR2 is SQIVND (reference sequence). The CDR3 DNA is TGTGCCTCTCTTCTGGGACAGGGATATCAGCCCCAGCATTTT. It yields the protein CASLLGQGYQPQHF.

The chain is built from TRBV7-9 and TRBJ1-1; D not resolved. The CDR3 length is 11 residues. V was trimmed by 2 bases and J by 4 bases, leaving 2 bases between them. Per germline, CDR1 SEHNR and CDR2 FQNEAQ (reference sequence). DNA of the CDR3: TGTGCCAGCAGCTTATTCACTGAAGCTTTCTTT. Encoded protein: CASSLFTEAFF.